This entry lists 30 T cell receptor beta chains sequenced from one sample in a study of blood T cell repertoires in COVID-19. Method: immunoSEQ multiplex PCR; TCRdb's copy keeps in-frame clones and lacks some. The sample contains 25,000 to 30,000 clones, approximately 92% of which appear only once. The material sequenced was peripheral blood. These receptor sequences come from a human donor with acute or convalescent COVID-19. The donor label of this sample is uncertain.

The chain joins TRBV24-1 to TRBJ2-1; D is uncertain. CDR3 length equals 12 residues. Germline CDR1 reads KGHDR; CDR2 reads SFDVKD. The ends were cut back, 1 base at V and 15 bases at J, with 12 bases in the middle. CDR3 sequence: CATSDFGRSLFF. DNA for the CDR3: TGTGCCACCAGTGATTTCGGTAGAAGCTTGTTCTTC.

The chain is built from TRBV10-3 and TRBJ2-5; 8 bases line up with TRBD2. V lost 8 bases and J lost 4; bases outside the gene matches: 12. Germline CDR1 reads ENHRY; CDR2 reads SYGVKD. This CDR3 has 15 residues. DNA for the CDR3: TGTGCCATCGCCACGGGGGGGCCCGAGGGAGAGACCCAGTACTTC. Amino acid sequence: CAIATGGPEGETQYF.

The CDR3 DNA is TGTGCCAGCAGTGAAGTGGGGGGGAATTTACATGAGCAGTTCTTC. Amino acids: CASSEVGGNLHEQFF. The chain has TRBV6-1 and TRBJ2-1; 7 bases align to TRBD2. Trimming took 1 base from V and 8 from J; bases not matched to a gene: 8. Germline lookup yields CDR1 MNHNS and CDR2 SASEGT. The CDR3 sequence is 15 residues long.

This chain joins TRBV3-1 (or the pseudogene TRBV3-2) and TRBJ1-6; 7 bases are a match to TRBD1. CDR3 length equals 17 residues. Trimming took 2 bases from V and 5 from J; bases not matched to a gene: 9. Germline CDR1 reads LGHDT; CDR2 reads YNNKEL (reference sequence). CDR3 protein: CASSQQLGQTNNSPLHF. CDR3 sequence (DNA): TGTGCCAGCAGCCAACAATTGGGACAGACAAATAATTCACCCCTCCACTTT.

The chain is built from TRBV4-1 and TRBJ1-4; 7 bases fit TRBD1. The V and J ends lost 1 base and 8 bases, in that order; junction bases with no gene match: 19. Germline assignment: CDR1 MGHRA and CDR2 YSYEKL. The CDR3 extends over 19 amino acids. CDR3 sequence (DNA): TGCGCCAGCAGCCAAGCCATCGTCCGACGAAGGGGGCCTAGGGAAAAACTGTTTTTT. Its translation: CASSQAIVRRRGPREKLFF.

This clone was found once. The chain couples TRBV12-3 or TRBV12-4 to TRBJ2-1; 8 bases are a match to TRBD1. This CDR3 region has 13 residues. V dropped 6 bases and J dropped 7; count of bases not matched to a gene: 5. The CDR3 loop reads CASRRQGLNEQFF. The CDR3 DNA reads TGTGCCAGCAGACGACAGGGGTTAAATGAGCAGTTCTTC.

The V gene is TRBV6-5, the J gene TRBJ1-4, with TRBD1 matching over 8 bases. Germline lookup yields CDR1 MNHEY and CDR2 SVGAGI. The trim removed 5 bases at V and 8 bases at J, leaving 4 bases unmatched. CDR3 length equals 13 residues. CDR3 DNA: TGTGCCAGCAGTCAGGACAGGGTCGAAAAACTGTTTTTT. Translation gives CASSQDRVEKLFF.

The V call is TRBV5-1, the J call TRBJ2-3, with D tentatively TRBD1 (7 bases). Germline loops: CDR1 SGHRS, CDR2 YFSETQ. Trimming took 3 bases from V and 3 from J, leaving 20 bases between them. The CDR3 contains 17 residues. DNA for the CDR3: TGCGCCAGCAGCTCGGGACAGACCCTTCGGGGGACAGATACGCAGTATTTT. Its protein is CASSSGQTLRGTDTQYF.

This clone was counted between two and nine times. The genes are TRBV3-1 (or the pseudogene TRBV3-2) and TRBJ1-5, with 7 bases that match TRBD1. Germline trimming cut 5 bases from V and 2 bases from J; bases unmatched to any gene: 12. CDR1 is LGHDT, CDR2 YNNKEL, per germline (reference sequence). The CDR3 has 17 amino acids. This chain's CDR3 is CASSFRQGAFGNQPQHF. In DNA form, the CDR3 reads TGTGCCAGCAGCTTCCGACAGGGTGCTTTTGGCAATCAGCCCCAGCATTTT.

This chain connects TRBV7-2 to TRBJ2-7; D perhaps matches TRBD2 (7 bases). The CDR3 consists of 15 residues. V was clipped by 5 bases and J by 1 base, with 15 bases between them. CDR1 is SGHTA and CDR2 is FQGNSA in the germline V gene. CDR3 loop: CASSPTRGGSYEQYF. The CDR3 DNA is TGTGCCAGCAGCCCGACGAGGGGGGGGTCCTACGAGCAGTACTTC.

By proportion, this clone is medium-sized. The CDR3: CASSSTTLGQGRGGYTF. The CDR3 nucleotides read TGTGCCAGCAGCTCAACGACACTAGGACAGGGGCGAGGTGGCTACACCTTC. The chain recombines TRBV13 with TRBJ1-2, with 9 bases lining up with TRBD1. The CDR3 contains 17 residues. Germline CDR1 PRHDT, CDR2 FYEKMQ (reference sequence). Trimming at V came to 4 bases and at J to 7 bases, leaving 16 bases not matched to a gene.

The V and J genes are TRBV19 and TRBJ1-1; tentative D call: TRBD1 (5 bases). V was clipped by 5 bases and J by 4 bases, with 11 bases between them. The CDR3 sequence is 13 residues long. From germline, CDR1 is LNHDA and CDR2 SQIVND (reference sequence). The CDR3 protein is CASSAPRGTEAFF. The CDR3 region has the DNA TGTGCCAGTAGTGCGCCTAGGGGCACTGAAGCTTTCTTT.

The chain is built from TRBV5-8 and TRBJ1-6; 9 bases fit TRBD1. Germline-derived CDR1 and CDR2 are SGHTS and YDEGEE. This CDR3 has 16 amino acids. Germline trimming cut 2 bases from V and 7 bases from J; bases unmatched to any gene: 7. The DNA of the CDR3 is TGTGCCAGCAGCTTTAACAGGGGGCAATCGAATTCACCCCTCCACTTT. It is translated as CASSFNRGQSNSPLHF.

The DNA of the CDR3 is TGTGCCACCAAACCAGGGTCCTGGGATACGCAGTATTTT. Protein product: CATKPGSWDTQYF. The chain employs TRBV5-4 and TRBJ2-3; D may be TRBD1 (5 bases). CDR1 and CDR2 from the germline V gene are SGHNT and YYREEE (reference sequence). V shed 9 bases and J shed 6 bases, with 17 bases lying between them. The CDR3 covers 13 residues. The entire variable domain, with the rest obtained from reference TRBV5-4 and TRBJ2-3, is as follows: ETGVTQSPTHLIKTRGQQVTLRCSSQSGHNTVSWYQQALGQGPQFIFQYYREEENGRGNFPPRFSGLQFPNYSSELNVNALELDDSALYLCATKPGSWDTQYFGPGTRLTVL.

The chain joins TRBV11-2 to TRBJ1-5; D unresolved. Germline loops: CDR1 SGHAT, CDR2 FQNNGV. V lost 5 bases to trimming and J lost 6 bases, with 11 bases between them. This CDR3 comprises 13 residues. CDR3 region: CASSPWGAQPQHF. In DNA, the CDR3 is TGTGCCAGCAGCCCGTGGGGAGCTCAGCCCCAGCATTTT.

J is TRBJ2-3 and V is TRBV12-5; 12 nucleotides agree with TRBD2. The CDR3 is made up of 17 amino acids. In germline, CDR1 is LGHNT, CDR2 FRNRAP. Trimming removed 1 base from V and 4 bases from J; junction bases left unmatched: 6. CDR3 residues: CASGLASGGVHADTQYF. The CDR3 DNA sequence: TGTGCTAGTGGTTTGGCTAGCGGGGGGGTTCATGCAGATACGCAGTATTTT.

The chain links TRBV6-6 to TRBJ2-2; TRBD1 matches at 8 bases. Per germline, CDR1 MNHNY and CDR2 SVGAGI (reference sequence). With V trimmed by 5 bases and J by 5 bases, 1 base remained unmatched. The CDR3 runs to 13 residues. CDR3 loop: CASSGQGTGELFF. The CDR3 nucleotides read TGTGCCAGCAGTGGACAGGGTACCGGGGAGCTGTTTTTT.

This rearrangement joins TRBV7-8 to TRBJ2-7; 11 bases line up with TRBD1. There are 15 residues in the CDR3. The V gene end was trimmed by 5 bases and the J gene end by 6 bases; junction bases not matched to a gene: 9. CDR1 SGHVS and CDR2 FQNEAQ come from the germline V gene. CDR3 protein: CASSPGGTGGREQYF. For the CDR3, the DNA is TGTGCCAGCAGCCCCGGAGGGACAGGGGGGCGCGAGCAGTACTTC.

J is TRBJ2-3 and V is TRBV5-6; 9 bases fit TRBD1. The V segment lost 2 bases and the J segment 1 base; nucleotides outside the gene matches: 5. This CDR3 contains 16 residues. Germline V gene lookup returns CDR1 SGHDT and CDR2 YYEEEE. The CDR3 sequence is CASSFRTGVRTDTQYF. The CDR3 DNA reads TGTGCCAGCAGCTTTAGGACAGGGGTTCGCACAGATACGCAGTATTTT.

The J gene is TRBJ2-5, the V gene TRBV7-3, with D possibly matching TRBD2 (5 bases). The CDR3 contains 16 residues. CDR1 is SGHTA, CDR2 FQGTGA, per germline. Trimming took off 3 bases at V and 5 bases at J, with 19 bases between the two ends. CDR3 sequence reads: CASSFGENGEVETQYF. The CDR3 DNA is TGTGCCAGCAGCTTCGGGGAGAATGGTGAGGTGGAGACCCAGTACTTC.

V and J are TRBV5-6 and TRBJ1-2; TRBD1 matches 9 bases. J was trimmed by 14 bases and V by 1 base; bases with no gene match: 18. This CDR3 is 16 amino acids long. Looked up from germline, CDR1 is SGHDT and CDR2 is YYEEEE. Here the CDR3 DNA reads TGTGCCAGCAGCTTGAAGGCGGGACAGGGCTCTGTAGGTGGAACCTTC. The encoded protein is CASSLKAGQGSVGGTF.

The chain has TRBV2 and TRBJ2-3; D possibly corresponds to TRBD2 (6 bases). The CDR3 runs to 14 residues. Germline V CDR1 and CDR2: SNHLY, FYNNEI. Deletions cut 6 bases from V and 1 base from J, with 11 bases between. DNA for the CDR3: TGTGCCAGCAGCTTCGCGGGGCGCACAGATACGCAGTATTTT. This gives the protein CASSFAGRTDTQYF.

This chain links TRBV5-1 with TRBJ2-2, with 11 bases that match TRBD2. V was pared by 2 bases and J by 4 bases, with 1 base of the junction left unmatched. This CDR3 has 15 amino acids. Germline V gene sequence: CDR1 SGHRS, CDR2 YFSETQ. CDR3 nucleotides: TGCGCCAGCAGCTTTGGACTAGCGGGCACCGGGGAGCTGTTTTTT. This gives the protein CASSFGLAGTGELFF.

V and J are TRBV5-1 and TRBJ1-2, with TRBD1 matching 9 bases. With 4 bases clipped from V and 7 bases from J, the junction kept 14 bases outside the gene matches. The CDR3 totals 16 residues. Germline V gives CDR1 SGHRS, CDR2 YFSETQ. CDR3 sequence: CASSLNAGTGSGGYTF. The CDR3 DNA is TGCGCCAGCAGCCTGAACGCCGGGACAGGGTCAGGTGGCTACACCTTC.

The chain has TRBV7-2 and TRBJ1-3; D might be TRBD1 (5 bases). This CDR3 has 16 residues. CDR1 is SGHTA and CDR2 is FQGNSA in the germline V gene. Between the trimmed V and J ends, which lost 5 bases and 7 bases, there was a span of 21 bases. Here the CDR3 DNA reads TGTGCCAGCAGCGCCCCTGGGGGGTTCGGTGGGAACACCATATATTTT. Amino acids: CASSAPGGFGGNTIYF. Filled out from reference TRBV7-2 and TRBJ1-3, the complete variable domain reads GAGVSQSPSNKVTEKGKDVELRCDPISGHTALYWYRQSLGQGLEFLIYFQGNSAPDKSGLPSDRFSAERTGGSVSTLTIQRTQQEDSAVYLCASSAPGGFGGNTIYFGEGSWLTVV.

The chain joins TRBV9 to TRBJ2-1; TRBD1 agrees at 7 bases. CDR1 SGDLS and CDR2 YYNGEE come from the germline V gene. The CDR3 has 15 residues. V was pared by 6 bases and J by 3 bases, with 9 bases of the junction left unmatched. The CDR3 DNA reads as TGTGCCAGCACGACAGGGACGATGGTCTACAATGAGCAGTTCTTC. Translated: CASTTGTMVYNEQFF.

In regard to this clone: Different DNA sequences within this sample yield the same CDR3. V and J are TRBV5-1 and TRBJ2-7; TRBD1 matches 7 bases. The CDR3 length is 13 residues. J gave up 4 bases and V 0 bases, and 1 base lay outside the gene matches. CDR1 and CDR2 from the germline V gene are SGHRS and YFSETQ. Here the CDR3 reads CASSLDRGYEQYV. Here the CDR3 DNA reads TGCGCCAGCAGCTTGGACAGGGGTTACGAGCAGTACGTC.

This clone was detected once. CDR3: CASSDRGLGYTF. CDR3 coding DNA: TGTGCCAGTTCAGACAGGGGGCTCGGCTACACCTTC. This chain connects TRBV27 to TRBJ1-2; the match to TRBD1 covers 10 bases. With 9 bases clipped from V and 8 bases from J, the junction kept 6 bases outside the gene matches. Per the germline V gene, CDR1 is MNHEY and CDR2 is SMNVEV (reference sequence). The CDR3 runs 12 residues.

The sample holds a few counts of this clone. V and J are TRBV30 and TRBJ1-1, with 7 nucleotides matching TRBD1. This CDR3 region has 13 residues. The J segment lost 3 bases and the V segment lost 6 bases, leaving 7 bases of the junction unmatched. Germline-derived CDR1 and CDR2 are GTSNPN and SVGIG (reference sequence). For the CDR3, the DNA is TGTGCCTGTACAAGACAGGGATACACTGAAGCTTTCTTT. Translation: CACTRQGYTEAFF.

The V gene is TRBV6-2 or TRBV6-3, the J gene TRBJ2-1; TRBD2 aligns across 13 bases. The germline CDR1 and CDR2 sequences are MNHEY and SVGEGT. This CDR3 is 16 amino acids long. V was clipped by 0 bases and J by 9 bases; unmatched bases: 5. The CDR3 loop is CASSYSALAGGREQFF. In DNA form, the CDR3 reads TGTGCCAGCAGTTACTCTGCACTAGCGGGGGGGCGTGAGCAGTTCTTC.